The 27 T cell receptor beta chains reported below all come from one sample, sequenced in a study of cytomegalovirus exposure and HLA in healthy donors. The PCR used 60 Vbeta and 13 Jbeta primers. Clones were sequenced by immunoSEQ multiplex PCR, and TCRdb holds only the in-frame ones, with some missing. The sample contains about 130,000 clones, roughly 82% of which appear only once. Sequencing was done on a sample of PBMCs. These receptor sequences come from a man aged 45-60 years in good health and CMV-seronegative.

The rearrangement joins TRBV7-9 to TRBJ1-1, with 11 bases aligning to TRBD1. The J segment lost 4 bases and the V segment lost 6 bases, leaving 10 bases of the junction unmatched. The CDR3 has 16 amino acids. Germline loops: CDR1 SEHNR, CDR2 FQNEAQ (reference sequence). CDR3 in amino acids: CASRPGQGGMSTEAFF. The CDR3 region has the DNA TGTGCCAGCAGACCGGGACAGGGGGGTATGAGCACTGAAGCTTTCTTT.

The rearrangement uses TRBV30 and TRBJ2-7, with 9 bases aligning to TRBD1. After removal of 6 bases from V and 0 bases from J, the junction contained 3 bases not matched to a gene. This CDR3 has 13 amino acids. Germline CDR1 and CDR2: GTSNPN and SVGIG (reference sequence). Written as DNA, the CDR3 is TGTGCCTGTGTGACAGGGGGCTCCTACGAGCAGTACTTC. Its translation: CACVTGGSYEQYF.

The CDR3: CASSLGGHPTDTQYF. The CDR3, as DNA: TGCGCCAGCAGCTTGGGCGGCCACCCCACAGATACGCAGTATTTT. This sequence joins TRBV5-1 and TRBJ2-3; D is uncertain. V was trimmed by 0 bases and J by 2 bases, leaving 10 bases between them. The CDR3 extends over 15 amino acids. In germline, CDR1 is SGHRS, CDR2 YFSETQ.

On this clone: The junction departs from germline at one end; a sequencing error may be responsible. The chain joins TRBV7-7 to TRBJ2-5, with 7 bases matching TRBD1. Per the germline V gene, CDR1 is SSHAT and CDR2 is FNYEAQ (reference sequence). This CDR3 is 14 amino acids long. CDR3 nucleotide sequence: TGTGCTAGCAGCTCATCCGACAGGGCTGAGACCCAGTACTTC. Its protein product is CASSSSDRAETQYF.

The rearrangement joins TRBV4-1 to TRBJ2-7; TRBD2 aligns across 9 bases. Germline V gene sequence: CDR1 MGHRA, CDR2 YSYEKL. CDR3 size: 15 residues. V was clipped by 1 base and J by 5 bases; unmatched bases: 6. The CDR3 DNA reads TGCGCCAGCAGCCAAGTCCCGGGACTAGCCAACGAGCAGTACTTC. This codes for CASSQVPGLANEQYF.

The V call is TRBV5-1, the J call TRBJ2-7; 9 positions match TRBD1. The CDR3 sequence is 13 residues long. Germline V CDR1 and CDR2: SGHRS, YFSETQ. V trimming: 5 bases; J trimming: 5 bases; junction bases outside the gene matches: 5. The CDR3 loop is CASRPTGGNEQYF. CDR3 nucleotide sequence: TGCGCCAGCAGACCGACAGGGGGGAACGAGCAGTACTTC.

The V call is TRBV5-6, the J call TRBJ2-7, with TRBD1 matching over 9 bases. Germline V gene data show CDR1 as SGHDT and CDR2 as YYEEEE. The CDR3 spans 16 residues. With 0 bases clipped from V and 5 bases from J, the junction kept 9 bases outside the gene matches. CDR3 residues: CASSLAGQGNWNEQYF. The CDR3 bases are TGTGCCAGCAGCTTGGCCGGACAGGGGAACTGGAACGAGCAGTACTTC.

The chain carries TRBV5-1 and TRBJ2-1; TRBD2 matches 10 bases. The CDR3 has 15 residues. J gave up 7 bases and V 8 bases, and 12 bases lay outside the gene matches. Germline values: CDR1 SGHRS, CDR2 YFSETQ. CDR3 coding DNA: TGCGCCAGTACACCAGAGAGCGGGGGGGGGAATGAGCAGTTCTTC. Amino acids: CASTPESGGGNEQFF. Looking up the rest from reference TRBV5-1 and TRBJ2-1 gives the full variable domain: KAGVTQTPRYLIKTRGQQVTLSCSPISGHRSVSWYQQTPGQGLQFLFEYFSETQRNKGNFPGRFSGRQFSNSRSEMNVSTLELGDSALYLCASTPESGGGNEQFFGPGTRLTVL.

The CDR3 bases are TGCGCCAGCAGCCTCACAGCTGGACAGGGCGTTCAGCCCCAGCATTTT. Its protein is CASSLTAGQGVQPQHF. V is TRBV4-3 and J is TRBJ1-5, with 8 bases aligning to TRBD1. This CDR3 is 16 amino acids long. The germline V gene has CDR1 LGHNA and CDR2 YSLEER. V was pared by 4 bases and J by 6 bases, with 11 bases of the junction left unmatched.

This clone turned up a few times. The genes are TRBV12-2 and TRBJ2-7; no check of the table's D call, TRBD1, against the DNA was made. TRBV12-2 is a pseudogene locus. CDR3 length: 16 amino acids. The CDR3 nucleotides read TGTGCAAGTCGCTTAGACGAAGGACAGGGGCTCTACGAGCAGTACTTC. This sequence encodes CASRLDEGQGLYEQYF.

This chain connects TRBV14 to TRBJ1-6; D gene unclear. CDR3 size: 15 residues. Germline V gives CDR1 SGHDN, CDR2 FVKESK. Trimming removed 4 bases at V and 8 bases at J, with 15 bases between. CDR3 in DNA: TGTGCCAGCAGCCGGAATTTAATTGGGCATTCACCCCTCCACTTT. It yields the protein CASSRNLIGHSPLHF.

The chain uses TRBV29-1 and TRBJ2-3; D is unclear. Germline V gene lookup returns CDR1 SQVTM and CDR2 ANQGSEA. V dropped 7 bases and J dropped 0 bases, with 5 bases sitting between them. The CDR3 has 11 residues. CDR3 nucleotide sequence: TGCAGCGCCACTAGCACAGATACGCAGTATTTT. Its translation: CSATSTDTQYF.

This clone was counted once. The rearrangement uses TRBV10-2 and TRBJ2-7, with no clear D. Germline V CDR1 and CDR2: WSHSY, SAAADI. V lost 4 bases to trimming and J lost 2 bases, with 3 bases between them. The CDR3 length is 11 residues. The CDR3 is CASSATYEQYF. The CDR3 region has the DNA TGCGCCAGCAGTGCTACCTACGAGCAGTACTTC.

The gene calls are TRBV4-3 and TRBJ2-7, with TRBD2 matching 10 bases. The CDR3 loop spans 15 amino acids. Per the germline V gene, CDR1 is LGHNA and CDR2 is YSLEER. Trimming removed 4 bases from V and 5 bases from J; junction bases left unmatched: 8. DNA of the CDR3: TGCGCCAGCAGCCGTCTGACCGGGACTAGCGACGAGCAGTACTTC. Residues: CASSRLTGTSDEQYF.

The chain uses TRBV5-4 and TRBJ2-1, with D possibly being TRBD2 (5 bases). There are 15 residues in the CDR3. The V end was cut by 4 bases, the J end by 4 bases, with 15 bases between. Germline-derived CDR1 and CDR2 are SGHNT and YYREEE (reference sequence). The CDR3 coding sequence is TGTGCCAGCAGCCCCGGAGAGGGAAGTTACAATGAGCAGTTCTTC. Its translation: CASSPGEGSYNEQFF.

This clone has just one count. The CDR3 nucleotides are TGTGCCAGCAGCCCCATCATCACAGATACGCAGTATTTT. Amino acid sequence: CASSPIITDTQYF. The chain joins TRBV6-6 to TRBJ2-3; no definite D call. V was pared by 6 bases and J by 2 bases, with 9 bases between. The CDR3 runs to 13 residues. Germline V lookup: CDR1 MNHNY, CDR2 SVGAGI (reference sequence).

The rearrangement links TRBV7-6 to TRBJ2-3; D is undetermined. Looked up from germline, CDR1 is SGHVS and CDR2 is FNYEAQ. This CDR3 is built from 12 residues. The V gene lost 1 base and the J gene lost 6 bases, with 5 bases spanning the gap. CDR3 region: CASSLVGDTQYF. CDR3 sequence (DNA): TGTGCCAGCAGCTTAGTGGGCGATACGCAGTATTTT.

The chain carries TRBV18 and TRBJ2-7, with 12 nucleotides matching TRBD2. The CDR3 is 19 amino acids. J lost 2 bases, V lost 2 bases, and 13 bases had no gene match. CDR1 and CDR2 from the germline V gene are KGHSH and LQKENI. CDR3 in DNA: TGTGCCAGCTCACCAACCGGGACTAGCGGGCGAACAAAACCCTACGAGCAGTACTTC. It translates to CASSPTGTSGRTKPYEQYF.

Details on this clone: The junction departs from germline at one end; a sequencing error may be responsible. As DNA, the CDR3 is TGTGCCAGCAGCAGCGGGGGCTCGTACATTGAGCAGTTCTTC. It translates to CASSSGGSYIEQFF. This chain connects TRBV2 to TRBJ2-1; 8 bases align to TRBD2. Germline CDR1 and CDR2: SNHLY and FYNNEI. The length of the CDR3 is 14 residues.

The V gene is TRBV19, the J gene TRBJ1-6; maybe TRBD1 (6 bases). The V and J ends lost 5 bases and 4 bases respectively, with 9 bases between them. CDR3 size: 14 residues. Per the germline V gene, CDR1 is LNHDA and CDR2 is SQIVND (reference sequence). The CDR3 is CASSPTGYNSPLHF. Written as DNA, the CDR3 is TGTGCCAGTAGTCCAACAGGGTATAATTCACCCCTCCACTTT.

The chain carries TRBV11-2 and TRBJ1-5, with D unresolved. Germline V CDR1 and CDR2: SGHAT, FQNNGV. The CDR3 extends over 15 amino acids. Trimming cost V 1 base and J 4 bases, with 11 bases left between them. CDR3 region: CASSLGHSDNQPQHF. The CDR3 coding sequence is TGTGCCAGCAGCTTAGGTCACAGTGATAATCAGCCCCAGCATTTT.

In its sample, this clone was seen once. The chain joins TRBV30 to TRBJ1-2, with D possibly being TRBD1 (5 bases). The germline V and J ends were trimmed by 1 base and 6 bases, with 12 bases remaining between them. The CDR3 is made up of 13 amino acids. In germline, CDR1 is GTSNPN, CDR2 SVGIG (reference sequence). The chain's CDR3 is CAWSEEGRDGYTF. DNA for the CDR3: TGTGCCTGGAGTGAGGAAGGCAGGGATGGCTACACCTTC.

The chain couples TRBV5-3 to TRBJ1-2; 11 bases agree with TRBD1. TRBV5-3 is classed as an ORF, of uncertain function. V trimming: 6 bases; J trimming: 7 bases; junction bases outside the gene matches: 8. The CDR3 sequence is 14 residues long. The CDR3 loop is CARNKPDRGPGYTF. In DNA, the CDR3 is TGTGCCAGAAACAAACCGGACAGGGGGCCTGGCTACACCTTC.

The chain carries TRBV10-2 and TRBJ2-1; D is perhaps TRBD2 (5 bases). Germline CDR1 reads WSHSY; CDR2 reads SAAADI. V gave up 6 bases and J gave up 6 bases, with 15 bases separating them. The CDR3 sequence is 14 residues long. This CDR3 is CASSLRAVLNEQFF. The CDR3 DNA reads TGCGCCAGCAGCCTGCGGGCGGTGCTCAATGAGCAGTTCTTC.

The chain joins TRBV5-1 to TRBJ1-1; D not certain. V lost 0 bases to trimming and J lost 4 bases, with 7 bases between them. CDR3 size: 13 residues. Per the germline V gene, CDR1 is SGHRS and CDR2 is YFSETQ. CDR3 amino acids: CASSLAYGTEAFF. CDR3 DNA sequence: TGCGCCAGCAGCTTGGCCTACGGCACTGAAGCTTTCTTT.

In its sample, this clone was seen once. The chain recombines TRBV29-1 with TRBJ1-1, with unresolved D. V was trimmed by 4 bases and J by 7 bases, leaving 13 bases between them. Per germline, CDR1 SQVTM and CDR2 ANQGSEA. This CDR3 is 12 amino acids long. CDR3 protein: CSVGGAYVEAFF. In nucleotides, the CDR3 is TGCAGCGTTGGGGGAGCCTACGTTGAAGCTTTCTTT.

V gene TRBV7-9 combines with J gene TRBJ1-1; D is uncertain. With 5 bases removed from V and 1 base from J, the gap between germline ends came to 8 bases. This CDR3 has 13 residues. Germline loops: CDR1 SEHNR, CDR2 FQNEAQ (reference sequence). The CDR3 DNA is TGTGCCAGCAGCCTGCGATCGAACACTGAAGCTTTCTTT. Encoded protein: CASSLRSNTEAFF.